These 24 T cell receptor beta chains were sequenced from one sample in a study of cytomegalovirus exposure and HLA in healthy donors. This PCR relied on a set of 60 Vbeta primers and 13 Jbeta primers. Profiling relied on immunoSEQ multiplex PCR, and the TCRdb table lists in-frame clones only, not all of them. The sample records approximately 160,000 clones, 75% to 85% being singletons. What was sequenced was PBMCs. Source of these receptors: a girl between 2 and 10 years old in good health and CMV-seropositive.

The gene calls are TRBV6-1 and TRBJ2-4; 8 nucleotides align to TRBD1. Trimming at V came to 4 bases and at J to 4 bases, leaving 6 bases not matched to a gene. The CDR3 contains 15 residues. The germline gives CDR1 MNHNS, CDR2 SASEGT. CDR3 bases: TGTGCCAGCAGTGGAGCAGGGGGCGCGAAAAACATTCAGTACTTC. This encodes CASSGAGGAKNIQYF.

CDR3 nucleotides: TGCGCCAGCAGCCTAAAAGGAGGGACAGGGGCTAATCAGCCCCAGCATTTT. This translates into CASSLKGGTGANQPQHF. The rearrangement links TRBV4-1 to TRBJ1-5; TRBD1 agrees at 10 bases. The CDR3 consists of 17 residues. Germline CDR1 is MGHRA and CDR2 is YSYEKL. J was trimmed by 4 bases and V by 4 bases; bases with no gene match: 10.

As regards this clone: Other DNA sequences from this sample encode an identical CDR3 as well. V gene TRBV5-1 combines with J gene TRBJ2-7; D gene ambiguous. The CDR3 covers 11 residues. The ends were cut back, 3 bases at V and 1 base at J, with 2 bases in the middle. The germline gives CDR1 SGHRS, CDR2 YFSETQ. The CDR3 nucleotides read TGCGCCAGCAGCTCTTCCTACGAGCAGTACTTC. Its translation is CASSSSYEQYF.

The chain carries TRBV4-1 and TRBJ2-5, with D unresolved. This CDR3 spans 14 amino acids. V was clipped by 1 base and J by 5 bases, with 11 bases between them. Per the germline V gene, CDR1 is MGHRA and CDR2 is YSYEKL. This CDR3 reads CASSQVFAMETQYF. Written as DNA, the CDR3 is TGCGCCAGCAGCCAAGTTTTCGCGATGGAGACCCAGTACTTC.

The chain joins TRBV28 to TRBJ2-7; D might be TRBD2 (6 bases). Trimming took 5 bases from V and 1 from J, leaving 12 bases between them. Germline loops: CDR1 MDHEN, CDR2 SYDVKM. CDR3 length: 14 residues. Written as DNA, the CDR3 is TGTGCCAGCAGTCCGGGTCGGGGGTCCTACGAGCAGTACTTC. Encoded protein: CASSPGRGSYEQYF.

This chain connects TRBV28 to TRBJ1-5, with D possibly TRBD1 on 5 matching bases. The ends were cut back, 6 bases at V and 7 bases at J, with 25 bases in the middle. The germline CDR1 and CDR2 sequences are MDHEN and SYDVKM. The CDR3 covers 17 residues. The CDR3 loop reads CASSPQYPGGKNQPQHF. DNA of the CDR3: TGTGCCAGCAGCCCTCAATACCCCGGGGGGAAGAACCAGCCCCAGCATTTT.

V is TRBV29-1 and J is TRBJ2-5, with a tentative D call TRBD2 (6 bases). Germline V gene lookup returns CDR1 SQVTM and CDR2 ANQGSEA. Trimming removed 7 bases from V and 1 base from J, with 13 bases in between. This CDR3 has 13 residues. The DNA of the CDR3 is TGCAGCGGGGGGGAACAGATCCAAGAGACCCAGTACTTC. Its protein product is CSGGEQIQETQYF.

This clone was observed a single time. This chain uses TRBV5-1 with TRBJ1-1; no firm D call. The CDR3 length is 14 residues. The germline V gene encodes CDR1 SGHRS and CDR2 YFSETQ. The V end lost 0 bases, the J end lost 3 bases, and 9 bases lay between the germline ends. CDR3 nucleotide sequence: TGCGCCAGCAGCTTGGGCTCTATGGACACTGAAGCTTTCTTT. It yields the protein CASSLGSMDTEAFF.

The genes are TRBV28 and TRBJ1-5, with 7 bases fitting TRBD1. J lost 5 bases, V lost 8 bases, and 6 bases had no gene match. Per germline, CDR1 MDHEN and CDR2 SYDVKM. The CDR3 sequence is 13 residues long. In DNA form, the CDR3 reads TGTGCCAGCGGGGGTCAGGGGGATCAGCCCCAGCATTTT. It codes for CASGGQGDQPQHF.

The gene calls are TRBV5-8 and TRBJ2-7, with D unclear. From germline, CDR1 is SGHTS and CDR2 YDEGEE. This CDR3 spans 16 amino acids. Trimming took off 4 bases at V and 0 bases at J, with 17 bases between the two ends. This CDR3 reads CASSNPPRVYSYEQYF. DNA of the CDR3: TGTGCCAGCAGCAACCCCCCCCGGGTATACTCCTACGAGCAGTACTTC. The full variable domain, rest sourced from reference TRBV5-8 and TRBJ2-7, is EAGVTQSPTHLIKTRGQQATLRCSPISGHTSVYWYQQALGLGLQFLLWYDEGEERNRGNFPPRFSGRQFPNYSSELNVNALELEDSALYLCASSNPPRVYSYEQYFGPGTRLTVT.

The J gene is TRBJ2-7, the V gene TRBV7-9, with 12 bases identical to TRBD2. CDR1 is SEHNR and CDR2 is FQNEAQ in the germline V gene (reference sequence). The CDR3 spans 18 residues. The trim removed 4 bases at V and 0 bases at J, leaving 10 bases unmatched. The DNA of the CDR3 is TGTGCCAGCAGCTCTCTCCGGACTAGCGGGACTCACTCCTACGAGCAGTACTTC. The encoded protein is CASSSLRTSGTHSYEQYF.

The V and J genes are TRBV5-8 and TRBJ1-1; the D gene is possibly TRBD1 (6 bases). Germline V lookup: CDR1 SGHTS, CDR2 YDEGEE. Trimming shortened V by 2 bases and J by 5 bases, and 19 bases separated the two germline ends. The CDR3 runs 16 residues. The DNA for the CDR3 is TGTGCCAGCAGCTTAGAAGTGGGGACATCGGTAACTGAAGCTTTCTTT. It codes for CASSLEVGTSVTEAFF. The full variable domain, rest sourced from reference TRBV5-8 and TRBJ1-1, is EAGVTQSPTHLIKTRGQQATLRCSPISGHTSVYWYQQALGLGLQFLLWYDEGEERNRGNFPPRFSGRQFPNYSSELNVNALELEDSALYLCASSLEVGTSVTEAFFGQGTRLTVV.

Worth noting for this clone: The same CDR3 can be traced to other DNA sequences in this sample. The rearrangement joins TRBV5-1 to TRBJ2-5; D is possibly TRBD1 (6 bases). V lost 0 bases and J 9 bases, leaving 6 bases between the germline ends. Germline values: CDR1 SGHRS, CDR2 YFSETQ. There are 11 residues in the CDR3. Here the CDR3 DNA reads TGCGCCAGCAGCTTGGAGGGGGCCCAGTACTTC. It yields the protein CASSLEGAQYF.

The chain joins TRBV4-1 to TRBJ1-2; no clear D. Deletions cut 1 base from V and 4 bases from J, with 13 bases between. CDR3 size: 15 residues. Looked up from germline, CDR1 is MGHRA and CDR2 is YSYEKL. The chain's CDR3 is CASSQGLTGVYGYTF. The CDR3 region has the DNA TGCGCCAGCAGCCAAGGCCTCACGGGAGTCTATGGCTACACCTTC.

The chain uses TRBV18 and TRBJ1-5, with D maybe TRBD1 (5 bases). The CDR3 sequence is 15 residues long. CDR1 is KGHSH, CDR2 LQKENI, per germline. Trimming took off 2 bases at V and 5 bases at J, with 13 bases between the two ends. In nucleotides, the CDR3 is TGTGCCAGCTCACCAGAGGCAGGGTGGGATCAGCCCCAGCATTTT. Residues: CASSPEAGWDQPQHF.

In the case of this clone: The sample has other DNA sequences that encode this CDR3 too. The chain uses TRBV4-1 and TRBJ2-2; D is unclear. The length of the CDR3 is 14 residues. CDR1 is MGHRA and CDR2 is YSYEKL in the germline V gene. The V end lost 0 bases, the J end lost 6 bases, and 8 bases lay between the germline ends. This CDR3 is CASSQDPGPGELFF. The CDR3 nucleotides are TGCGCCAGCAGCCAAGATCCGGGTCCCGGGGAGCTGTTTTTT.

In regard to this clone: No conserved phenylalanine or tryptophan ends this CDR3, so it is likely a read error. The DNA is left out, because the CDR3 cannot be placed on it with certainty; the CDR3 is given as TCRdb lists it. CDR3 residues: CASTTKSAR. The chain carries TRBV21-1 and TRBJ1-2. TRBV21-1 constitutes a pseudogene. The CDR3 adds up to 9 amino acids, both ends counted.

The chain links TRBV15 to TRBJ1-2; 12 positions match TRBD1. Germline CDR1 is LNHNV and CDR2 is YYDKDF (reference sequence). The CDR3 totals 15 residues. V shed 4 bases, J shed 5 bases, and the junction held 5 bases outside the gene matches. In nucleotides, the CDR3 is TGTGCCACCAGCACGGGACAGGGGGCGATTTATGGCTACACCTTC. This translates into CATSTGQGAIYGYTF.

The rearrangement uses TRBV5-1 and TRBJ1-1, with D hard to call. Between the trimmed V and J ends, which lost 1 base and 2 bases, there was a span of 6 bases. CDR1 SGHRS and CDR2 YFSETQ come from the germline V gene. The CDR3 extends over 13 amino acids. In DNA form, the CDR3 reads TGCGCCAGCAGCTTGTTTTATAACACTGAAGCTTTCTTT. This encodes CASSLFYNTEAFF.

The chain carries TRBV2 and TRBJ2-1, with TRBD1 identical over 8 bases. CDR3 length: 12 residues. Germline V CDR1 and CDR2: SNHLY, FYNNEI. Unmatched junction bases numbered 8, after V lost 4 bases and J lost 15 bases. Here the CDR3 reads CASSARQGRLFF. The CDR3 nucleotides read TGTGCCAGCAGTGCCAGACAGGGGAGGCTGTTCTTC.

The chain carries TRBV28 and TRBJ1-2, with a possible D match to TRBD1 (6 bases). The CDR3 is 13 amino acids. Germline CDR1 and CDR2: MDHEN and SYDVKM. With 3 bases removed from V and 2 bases from J, the gap between germline ends came to 7 bases. CDR3 loop: CASSLGTNYGYTF. DNA of the CDR3: TGTGCCAGCAGTTTGGGGACAAACTATGGCTACACCTTC.

The chain carries TRBV11-3 and TRBJ2-3; no clear D. This CDR3 comprises 12 residues. V dropped 3 bases and J dropped 4 bases, with 5 bases sitting between them. Germline V gene sequence: CDR1 SGHNT, CDR2 YENEEA. The CDR3 here is CASSFTADTQYF. DNA for the CDR3: TGTGCCAGCAGCTTTACAGCAGATACGCAGTATTTT.

This chain links TRBV4-1 with TRBJ2-1; TRBD2 matches 9 bases. The CDR3 sequence is 16 residues long. Germline-derived CDR1 and CDR2 are MGHRA and YSYEKL. The trim removed 1 base at V and 3 bases at J, leaving 4 bases unmatched. CDR3 loop: CASSQGIAGVYNEQFF. CDR3 nucleotide sequence: TGCGCCAGCAGCCAAGGTATAGCGGGGGTCTACAATGAGCAGTTCTTC.

The chain uses TRBV28 and TRBJ1-3; D may be TRBD1 (6 bases). The CDR3 consists of 14 residues. Deletions cut 3 bases from V and 5 bases from J, with 11 bases between. CDR1 and CDR2 from the germline V gene are MDHEN and SYDVKM. The CDR3 here is CASSFRGGRNTIYF. The CDR3 region has the DNA TGTGCCAGCAGTTTCAGGGGAGGGAGAAACACCATATATTTT.